The next 29 T cell receptor beta chains were all read from a single sample in a study of STAT5B mutations in CD4+ large granular lymphocyte leukemia. Generated by immunoSEQ multiplex PCR, the TCRdb table keeps only in-frame clones and is missing some. This table has about 30,000 clones, under 85% appearing once. Sequenced: CD4+ T cells from blood buffy coats. The receptors here all came from a human donor in good health.

The chain carries TRBV7-3 and TRBJ1-6; 8 nucleotides align to TRBD1. Germline CDR1 reads SGHTA; CDR2 reads FQGTGA. This CDR3 comprises 15 residues. V lost 4 bases, J lost 9 bases, and 8 bases stayed unmatched. The CDR3 nucleotides read TGTGCCAGCAGCTCGGATGGACAGGGAAGTTCACCCCTCCACTTT. Amino acids: CASSSDGQGSSPLHF.

The V call is TRBV14, the J call TRBJ2-2; perhaps TRBD2 as D (5 bases). Germline V CDR1 and CDR2: SGHDN, FVKESK. The CDR3 is 13 residues long. V was clipped by 6 bases and J by 6 bases, with 11 bases between them. CDR3 protein: CASSRLGAGELFF. CDR3 nucleotides: TGTGCCAGCAGTCGACTCGGGGCCGGGGAGCTGTTTTTT. The full variable domain, rest sourced from reference TRBV14 and TRBJ2-2, is EAGVTQFPSHSVIEKGQTVTLRCDPISGHDNLYWYRRVMGKEIKFLLHFVKESKQDESGMPNNRFLAERTGGTYSTLKVQPAELEDSGVYFCASSRLGAGELFFGEGSRLTVL.

The chain joins TRBV28 to TRBJ2-7, with 7 bases that match TRBD1. In germline, CDR1 is MDHEN, CDR2 SYDVKM. V was clipped by 6 bases and J by 6 bases; unmatched bases: 14. The CDR3 contains 15 residues. This CDR3 is CASSIRQGRLFEQYF. The CDR3 DNA follows: TGTGCCAGCAGCATAAGACAGGGACGCCTCTTCGAGCAGTACTTC.

As DNA, the CDR3 is TGCGCCAGCAGCTTGGAGGGCAGGGGGCAGTACAATGAGCAGTTCTTC. Amino acids: CASSLEGRGQYNEQFF. The rearrangement uses TRBV5-1 and TRBJ2-1, with 8 positions matching TRBD1. Trimming at V came to 0 bases and at J to 4 bases, leaving 6 bases not matched to a gene. The CDR3 totals 16 residues. The germline V gene encodes CDR1 SGHRS and CDR2 YFSETQ. The whole variable domain, remainder taken from reference TRBV5-1 and TRBJ2-1, is KAGVTQTPRYLIKTRGQQVTLSCSPISGHRSVSWYQQTPGQGLQFLFEYFSETQRNKGNFPGRFSGRQFSNSRSEMNVSTLELGDSALYLCASSLEGRGQYNEQFFGPGTRLTVL.

This clone was observed a handful of times. This sequence joins TRBV12-1 and TRBJ2-3; TRBD1, as called in the table, went unchecked against the DNA. TRBV12-1 corresponds to a pseudogene. CDR3 length equals 16 residues. The chain's CDR3 is CASSMDSNLSTDTQYF. Written as DNA, the CDR3 is TGTGCCAGCAGCATGGACAGCAACCTTAGCACAGATACGCAGTATTTT.

The chain recombines TRBV19 with TRBJ2-3; 14 bases agree with TRBD2. Per the germline V gene, CDR1 is LNHDA and CDR2 is SQIVND (reference sequence). This CDR3 is built from 16 residues. J lost 5 bases, V lost 4 bases, and 5 bases had no gene match. The chain's CDR3 is CASSKTSGGAIDTQYF. DNA of the CDR3: TGTGCCAGTAGTAAGACTAGCGGGGGGGCCATAGATACGCAGTATTTT.

The chain recombines TRBV2 with TRBJ1-2; 7 nucleotides align to TRBD1. Germline lookup yields CDR1 SNHLY and CDR2 FYNNEI. J lost 4 bases, V lost 6 bases, and 11 bases had no gene match. The CDR3 covers 15 residues. The CDR3 DNA reads as TGTGCCAGCAGGGGCATAGGGGACAGCGCCTATGGCTACACCTTC. Its translation: CASRGIGDSAYGYTF.

The chain carries TRBV28 and TRBJ1-1; 9 bases map to TRBD1. Per the germline V gene, CDR1 is MDHEN and CDR2 is SYDVKM. The CDR3 runs to 15 residues. Trimming at V came to 6 bases and at J to 11 bases, leaving 16 bases not matched to a gene. CDR3 coding DNA: TGTGCCAGCAGCTTCCTCGGGACAGGGTCTCTCGGGGCTTTCTTT. It codes for CASSFLGTGSLGAFF. The complete variable domain, with remaining parts taken from reference TRBV28 and TRBJ1-1, reads DVKVTQSSRYLVKRTGEKVFLECVQDMDHENMFWYRQDPGLGLRLIYFSYDVKMKEKGDIPEGYSVSREKKERFSLILESASTNQTSMYLCASSFLGTGSLGAFFGQGTRLTVV.

The V and J genes are TRBV6-4 and TRBJ2-1; 9 bases are shared with TRBD1. After removal of 3 bases from V and 12 bases from J, the junction contained 6 bases not matched to a gene. The CDR3 is 13 residues long. Germline V gene lookup returns CDR1 MRHNA and CDR2 SNTAGT. The DNA of the CDR3 is TGTGCCAGCAGTGAGGGGACAGGGACGGGGCAGTTCTTC. As protein: CASSEGTGTGQFF.

The CDR3, as DNA: TGTGCCAGCAGCCTCGGACATTCTAATGAAAAACTGTTTTTT. Protein: CASSLGHSNEKLFF. J is TRBJ1-4 and V is TRBV11-2; the D gene is possibly TRBD1 (5 bases). Between the trimmed V and J ends, which lost 5 bases and 3 bases, there was a span of 10 bases. CDR1 and CDR2 (germline): SGHAT, FQNNGV. The CDR3 length is 14 residues.

V is TRBV5-6 and J is TRBJ2-5; 10 nucleotides align to TRBD1. The V gene end was trimmed by 4 bases and the J gene end by 5 bases; junction bases not matched to a gene: 11. CDR1 is SGHDT and CDR2 is YYEEEE in the germline V gene. The CDR3 has 16 amino acids. The CDR3 region has the DNA TGTGCCAGCAGCGCCCCCTTGGGACAGGGGCGCGAGACCCAGTACTTC. This encodes CASSAPLGQGRETQYF.

This chain connects TRBV7-8 to TRBJ2-7; tentative D call: TRBD2 (5 bases). The CDR3 spans 14 residues. Germline CDR1 is SGHVS and CDR2 is FQNEAQ. V was pared by 5 bases and J by 4 bases, with 15 bases between. The CDR3 DNA is TGTGCCAGCAGCCCGCAGGAGGTCGGATACGAGCAGTACTTC. Amino acids: CASSPQEVGYEQYF.

The rearrangement links TRBV19 to TRBJ1-2; 9 nucleotides match TRBD1. J lost 4 bases, V lost 4 bases, and 7 bases had no gene match. Germline values: CDR1 LNHDA, CDR2 SQIVND (reference sequence). The CDR3 contains 15 residues. The CDR3 sequence is CASSTSGTGSYGYTF. The CDR3, as DNA: TGTGCCAGTAGTACCTCCGGGACAGGGAGCTATGGCTACACCTTC.

This clone has only a few counts. The chain is built from TRBV5-1 and TRBJ1-2, with 11 bases matching TRBD1. This CDR3 has 18 residues. Germline trimming cut 4 bases from V and 3 bases from J; bases unmatched to any gene: 14. Per germline, CDR1 SGHRS and CDR2 YFSETQ. CDR3: CASSLVGGQGAEDYGYTF. CDR3 coding DNA: TGCGCCAGCAGCCTTGTGGGCGGACAGGGGGCAGAGGACTATGGCTACACCTTC.

The V gene is TRBV7-2, the J gene TRBJ2-1, with D unclear. Per germline, CDR1 SGHTA and CDR2 FQGNSA. V lost 4 bases and J lost 5, with 9 bases in between. This CDR3 spans 13 amino acids. CDR3 DNA sequence: TGTGCCAGCAGCTCCGACCGACACAATGAGCAGTTCTTC. It is translated as CASSSDRHNEQFF.

This rearrangement joins TRBV2 to TRBJ1-6; D is uncertain. Trimming stripped 5 bases from V and 5 bases from J, with 13 bases between. Germline V CDR1 and CDR2: SNHLY, FYNNEI. The CDR3 spans 15 residues. The CDR3, as DNA: TGTGCCAGCAGTAAAATTGAACTAGATAATTCACCCCTCCACTTT. It codes for CASSKIELDNSPLHF.

The chain is built from TRBV18 and TRBJ1-1, with 10 bases fitting TRBD1. This CDR3 spans 19 amino acids. The V segment lost 5 bases and the J segment 0 bases; nucleotides outside the gene matches: 15. In germline, CDR1 is KGHSH, CDR2 LQKENI. CDR3 region: CASSTREAGTGALNTEAFF. The CDR3 nucleotides read TGTGCCAGCTCAACCAGGGAAGCCGGGACAGGGGCCTTGAACACTGAAGCTTTCTTT. Filled out from reference TRBV18 and TRBJ1-1, the complete variable domain reads NAGVMQNPRHLVRRRGQEARLRCSPMKGHSHVYWYRQLPEEGLKFMVYLQKENIIDESGMPKERFSAEFPKEGPSILRIQQVVRGDSAAYFCASSTREAGTGALNTEAFFGQGTRLTVV.

V and J are TRBV27 and TRBJ1-2, with D possibly being TRBD1 (5 bases). Germline CDR1 is MNHEY and CDR2 is SMNVEV (reference sequence). V was cut by 2 bases and J by 8 bases, with 15 bases left in between. The CDR3 is 14 amino acids. The CDR3 spells CASSLRTPEGGYTF. The CDR3 DNA reads as TGTGCCAGCAGTTTACGTACCCCAGAGGGGGGCTACACCTTC.

This chain uses TRBV30 with TRBJ2-1; D is ambiguous. V lost 3 bases to trimming and J lost 0 bases, with 9 bases between them. The CDR3 has 14 residues. The V gene's germline CDR1 is GTSNPN and CDR2 SVGIG (reference sequence). For the CDR3, the DNA is TGTGCCTGGAGGGCGGCTAGCTCCTACAATGAGCAGTTCTTC. It yields the protein CAWRAASSYNEQFF.

The DNA for the CDR3 is TGTGCCAGCAGCCGACAGGGCTTGGTACAGTATGGCTACACCTTC. It encodes CASSRQGLVQYGYTF. The chain uses TRBV7-9 and TRBJ1-2, with 7 bases that match TRBD1. CDR1 is SEHNR, CDR2 FQNEAQ, per germline (reference sequence). V lost 5 bases to trimming and J lost 5 bases; unmatched junction nucleotides: 11. The CDR3 is made up of 15 amino acids.

The J gene is TRBJ1-2, the V gene TRBV5-5, with D maybe TRBD1 (5 bases). Germline-derived CDR1 and CDR2 are SGHKS and YYEKEE (reference sequence). There are 14 residues in the CDR3. V was pared by 2 bases and J by 3 bases, with 11 bases between. CDR3 region: CASSFRDRDYGYTF. CDR3 bases: TGTGCCAGCAGCTTTCGAGACAGAGACTATGGCTACACCTTC. The full variable domain, with the rest looked up from reference TRBV5-5 and TRBJ1-2, is DAGVTQSPTHLIKTRGQQVTLRCSPISGHKSVSWYQQVLGQGPQFIFQYYEKEERGRGNFPDRFSARQFPNYSSELNVNALLLGDSALYLCASSFRDRDYGYTFGSGTRLTVV.

The chain has TRBV11-2 and TRBJ2-5; TRBD2 matches at 8 bases. Germline trimming cut 4 bases from V and 5 bases from J; bases unmatched to any gene: 12. Germline values: CDR1 SGHAT, CDR2 FQNNGV. This CDR3 is built from 16 residues. CDR3 loop: CASSWGLAGGRETQYF. CDR3 bases: TGTGCCAGCAGCTGGGGACTCGCGGGGGGCAGGGAGACCCAGTACTTC.

The rearrangement links TRBV11-3 to TRBJ2-3; D is undetermined. This CDR3 comprises 14 residues. With 1 base removed from V and 5 bases from J, the gap between germline ends came to 10 bases. Germline V gene lookup returns CDR1 SGHNT and CDR2 YENEEA. CDR3 region: CASSLGGPIDTQYF. The CDR3 DNA follows: TGTGCCAGCAGCTTAGGAGGACCGATAGATACGCAGTATTTT.

The rearrangement joins TRBV4-2 to TRBJ1-1; TRBD1 matches at 9 bases. CDR3 length: 16 amino acids. The junction had 11 bases not matched to a gene; V was cut back by 5 bases and J by 4 bases. CDR1 is LGHNA, CDR2 YNFKEQ, per germline. DNA for the CDR3: TGTGCCAGCAGCACTCGGACAGGGGCTGGAGGCACTGAAGCTTTCTTT. It translates to CASSTRTGAGGTEAFF.

This rearrangement joins TRBV21-1 to TRBJ2-2; the table's D gene call, TRBD2, was not cross checked with the DNA. TRBV21-1 is termed a pseudogene. This CDR3 region has 15 residues. CDR3 in amino acids: CASSNGGSRVGELFF. CDR3 coding DNA: TGTGCCAGCAGCAATGGGGGGAGTAGAGTCGGGGAGCTGTTTTTT.

The chain uses TRBV6-5 and TRBJ2-5, with TRBD1 matching over 8 bases. This CDR3 spans 15 amino acids. V lost 1 base, J lost 4 bases, and 5 bases stayed unmatched. Germline loops: CDR1 MNHEY, CDR2 SVGAGI. The CDR3 sequence: CASSYLDREGETQYF. In DNA form, the CDR3 reads TGTGCCAGCAGTTACTTGGACAGGGAAGGAGAGACCCAGTACTTC.

The chain uses TRBV15 and TRBJ2-4, with 12 bases matching TRBD1. Germline assignment: CDR1 LNHNV and CDR2 YYDKDF (reference sequence). CDR3 length: 19 amino acids. The ends lost 0 bases at V and 3 bases at J; junction bases unmatched: 9. The CDR3 region is CATSRDRGQGAGGKNIQYF. The CDR3 DNA reads as TGTGCCACCAGCAGAGATAGGGGACAGGGGGCCGGGGGCAAAAACATTCAGTACTTC.

The gene calls are TRBV16 and TRBJ1-1, with D possibly TRBD1 on 5 matching bases. This CDR3 is built from 15 residues. Germline assignment: CDR1 KGHSY and CDR2 FQNENV. V lost 4 bases, J lost 1 base, and 13 bases lay in between. The CDR3 loop reads CASSRGGTANTEAFF. The CDR3 DNA follows: TGTGCCAGCAGCCGGGGGGGAACCGCGAACACTGAAGCTTTCTTT.

This sequence joins TRBV13 and TRBJ2-5; possible D gene TRBD2, 6 bases. Germline V gives CDR1 PRHDT, CDR2 FYEKMQ (reference sequence). The CDR3 covers 15 residues. Trimming took 5 bases from V and 5 from J, leaving 18 bases between them. CDR3 sequence: CASSDRGSGQETQYF. In DNA form, the CDR3 reads TGTGCCAGCAGCGACCGGGGGTCGGGGCAGGAGACCCAGTACTTC.